The following is a T cell receptor beta chain sequence with its context. The sample is drawn from a study of OX40 agonist ivuxolimab in advanced cancers. About the research overall: An anti-OX40 (CD134) antibody with agonistic activity, ivuxolimab, was administered to patients. Patients received intravenous ivuxolimab every 2 weeks at 0.01 to 10 mg/kg.

Germline loops: CDR1 SGHAT, CDR2 FQNNGV. With 4 bases clipped from V and 5 bases from J, the junction kept 4 bases outside the gene matches. The CDR3 totals 13 residues. Excluded were patients having autoimmune disease history or systemic immunosuppression. Profiled with immunoSEQ multiplex PCR; TCRdb holds only in-frame clones, not every one. The sample has tens of thousands of clones, roughly 87% seen once; the top ten hold roughly 0.71%. This sequence originates from an adult with an advanced solid tumor such as melanoma, head and neck, liver or kidney cancer. The sample consisted of CD4+ or CD8+ T cells sorted from blood, taken in a trial of the OX40 agonist ivuxolimab. The chain employs TRBV11-2 and TRBJ2-7; 8 bases align to TRBD2. The CDR3 spells CASSWKRGHEQYF. The CDR3 DNA is TGTGCCAGCAGCTGGAAGCGGGGGCACGAGCAGTACTTC.